What follows are 19 T cell receptor beta chains derived from one specimen sequenced in a study of control samples from healthy donors and cancer patients. Method: immunoSEQ multiplex PCR; TCRdb's copy keeps in-frame clones and lacks some. The sample carries 95,000 to 150,000 clones, approximately 90% recorded once. The sequencing input was blood. These receptors were taken from a woman aged 18-29 years in good health.

This chain joins TRBV27 and TRBJ2-7; TRBD2 aligns across 8 bases. Germline V lookup: CDR1 MNHEY, CDR2 SMNVEV (reference sequence). V shed 6 bases and J 6 bases; nucleotides not matched to a gene: 10. This CDR3 is built from 14 residues. CDR3 bases: TGTGCCAGCAGCAACGGGGGACTAGTCGGCGAGCAGTACTTC. It yields the protein CASSNGGLVGEQYF.

The chain joins TRBV7-9 to TRBJ1-2; D not certain. The CDR3 runs 13 residues. V shed 6 bases and J shed 2 bases, with 10 bases lying between them. CDR1 and CDR2 (germline): SEHNR, FQNEAQ (reference sequence). For the CDR3, the DNA is TGTGCCAGCAGTCTTGACGGAAACTATGGCTACACCTTC. This translates into CASSLDGNYGYTF.

The genes are TRBV10-3 and TRBJ2-5, with 7 bases lining up with TRBD1. The germline V gene has CDR1 ENHRY and CDR2 SYGVKD. CDR3 length: 14 amino acids. The V and J ends lost 3 bases and 2 bases, in that order; junction bases with no gene match: 3. The chain's CDR3 is CAISDGQEQETQYF. The DNA for the CDR3 is TGTGCCATCAGTGATGGACAGGAGCAAGAGACCCAGTACTTC.

This chain joins TRBV6-2 or TRBV6-3 and TRBJ2-7, with TRBD2 identical over 15 bases. The germline gives CDR1 MNHEY, CDR2 SVGEGT. This CDR3 has 20 amino acids. V was clipped by 0 bases and J by 5 bases; unmatched bases: 14. Here the CDR3 reads CASSYSFGGLAGGKAHEQYF. CDR3 coding DNA: TGTGCCAGCAGTTACTCGTTCGGCGGACTAGCGGGAGGGAAGGCGCACGAGCAGTACTTC.

The rearrangement uses TRBV5-1 and TRBJ2-3, with unresolved D. The V gene lost 0 bases and the J gene lost 2 bases, with 7 bases spanning the gap. Germline assignment: CDR1 SGHRS and CDR2 YFSETQ. CDR3 size: 14 residues. This chain's CDR3 is CASSLVGPTDTQYF. The CDR3, as DNA: TGCGCCAGCAGCTTGGTGGGCCCCACAGATACGCAGTATTTT.

The chain uses TRBV5-1 and TRBJ1-5; possible D gene TRBD1, 5 bases. The CDR3 runs to 16 residues. Germline CDR1 SGHRS, CDR2 YFSETQ. Trimming shortened V by 4 bases and J by 4 bases, and 18 bases separated the two germline ends. The CDR3 reads CASSPDQTVDNQPQHF. DNA for the CDR3: TGCGCCAGCAGCCCTGACCAGACAGTCGATAATCAGCCCCAGCATTTT.

This chain uses TRBV7-3 with TRBJ2-1; no firm D call. CDR1 is SGHTA, CDR2 FQGTGA, per germline. This CDR3 has 13 residues. The V gene lost 6 bases and the J gene lost 9 bases, with 15 bases spanning the gap. The CDR3 nucleotides are TGTGCCAGCAGTCAATCGATTATCGGTGAGCAGTTCTTC. It codes for CASSQSIIGEQFF.

This chain connects TRBV27 to TRBJ2-1; D is unresolved. V lost 0 bases and J lost 6, with 6 bases in between. The CDR3 sequence is 13 residues long. In germline, CDR1 is MNHEY, CDR2 SMNVEV (reference sequence). The CDR3 nucleotides are TGTGCCAGCAGTTTATCCACCCTCAATGAGCAGTTCTTC. It translates to CASSLSTLNEQFF.

The V gene is TRBV18, the J gene TRBJ1-5; D call uncertain. Germline assignment: CDR1 KGHSH and CDR2 LQKENI. The CDR3 runs 13 residues. The V gene lost 2 bases and the J gene lost 4 bases, with 6 bases spanning the gap. CDR3 nucleotides: TGTGCCAGCTCACCAGACATGAATCAGCCCCAGCATTTT. Its protein is CASSPDMNQPQHF.

The rearrangement links TRBV27 to TRBJ1-6, with no clear D. The CDR3 is 14 amino acids. Trimming left V 4 bases short and J 3 bases short, with 7 bases between. Per germline, CDR1 MNHEY and CDR2 SMNVEV (reference sequence). CDR3 bases: TGTGCCAGCAGTTCGCACCGCTATAATTCACCCCTCCACTTT. It yields the protein CASSSHRYNSPLHF.

V gene TRBV5-4 combines with J gene TRBJ2-7; unclear D gene. Looked up from germline, CDR1 is SGHNT and CDR2 is YYREEE (reference sequence). Trimming removed 0 bases from V and 2 bases from J, with 15 bases in between. CDR3 length equals 16 residues. The CDR3 sequence: CASSLGSGLPTYEQYF. The CDR3, as DNA: TGTGCCAGCAGCTTGGGCTCGGGTCTGCCGACCTACGAGCAGTACTTC. The whole variable domain, remainder taken from reference TRBV5-4 and TRBJ2-7, is ETGVTQSPTHLIKTRGQQVTLRCSSQSGHNTVSWYQQALGQGPQFIFQYYREEENGRGNFPPRFSGLQFPNYSSELNVNALELDDSALYLCASSLGSGLPTYEQYFGPGTRLTVT.

This chain joins TRBV5-6 and TRBJ1-3; TRBD1 agrees at 12 bases. Unmatched junction bases numbered 6, after V lost 4 bases and J lost 4 bases. The CDR3 is made up of 16 amino acids. Germline CDR1 reads SGHDT; CDR2 reads YYEEEE. DNA of the CDR3: TGTGCCAGCAGCAGAGGGACAGGGGGCTTCGGAAACACCATATATTTT. As protein: CASSRGTGGFGNTIYF.

The V gene is TRBV7-9, the J gene TRBJ2-1, with 8 bases identical to TRBD2. CDR1 is SEHNR and CDR2 is FQNEAQ in the germline V gene (reference sequence). This CDR3 comprises 14 residues. The V gene end was trimmed by 5 bases and the J gene end by 8 bases; junction bases not matched to a gene: 8. This CDR3 is CASSPSTSVYEQFF. CDR3 nucleotides: TGTGCCAGCAGCCCCTCGACTAGCGTCTATGAGCAGTTCTTC.

The chain has TRBV4-3 and TRBJ2-4, with 9 positions matching TRBD1. The germline V gene has CDR1 LGHNA and CDR2 YSLEER. The CDR3 has 17 residues. The V and J ends lost 3 bases and 0 bases, in that order; junction bases with no gene match: 6. The CDR3 DNA reads TGCGCCAGCAGCCAGATCCCGGGACAGGGAGCCAAAAACATTCAGTACTTC. It encodes CASSQIPGQGAKNIQYF.

V is TRBV12-5 and J is TRBJ1-1; D is uncertain. The CDR3 extends over 14 amino acids. The V gene lost 2 bases and the J gene lost 3 bases, with 10 bases spanning the gap. Germline values: CDR1 LGHNT, CDR2 FRNRAP. The CDR3 region has the DNA TGTGCTAGTGGTTTGATCCCCAGGCACACTGAAGCTTTCTTT. This encodes CASGLIPRHTEAFF.

This clone was recorded a few times. The chain employs TRBV28 and TRBJ2-7, with D tentatively TRBD1 (6 bases). The V and J ends lost 6 bases and 1 base respectively, with 10 bases between them. Germline V gives CDR1 MDHEN, CDR2 SYDVKM. This CDR3 comprises 13 residues. The CDR3 DNA reads TGTGCCAGCAGCCGTGGACAGTCCTACGAGCAGTACTTC. Its protein product is CASSRGQSYEQYF.

The J gene is TRBJ1-1, the V gene TRBV18; TRBD1 is a possible D gene (5 bases). There are 15 residues in the CDR3. The germline V gene encodes CDR1 KGHSH and CDR2 LQKENI. V shed 3 bases and J shed 2 bases, with 13 bases lying between them. CDR3 in DNA: TGTGCCAGCTCACCTGTTCCAGGGAGTAACACTGAAGCTTTCTTT. It yields the protein CASSPVPGSNTEAFF.

CDR3 nucleotides: TGTGCCAGCAGCCAAGACTGGCCGGGAGTAAACTACGAGCAGTACTTC. Its protein is CASSQDWPGVNYEQYF. V usage is TRBV14 and J usage is TRBJ2-7; TRBD2 is a possible D gene (6 bases). From germline, CDR1 is SGHDN and CDR2 FVKESK. The CDR3 length is 16 residues. Between the trimmed V and J ends, which lost 0 bases and 3 bases, there was a span of 15 bases.

The chain uses TRBV10-3 and TRBJ2-7, with no clear D. Looked up from germline, CDR1 is ENHRY and CDR2 is SYGVKD. The length of the CDR3 is 13 residues. The germline V and J ends were trimmed by 5 bases and 5 bases, with 13 bases remaining between them. CDR3 DNA: TGTGCCATCAGTCTCAATCCCCGACACGAGCAGTACTTC. It yields the protein CAISLNPRHEQYF.